One sample yielded the 21 T cell receptor beta chains listed below, sequenced in a study of T cells in Graves' hyperthyroidism and ophthalmopathy. RNA transcripts served as the template for amplifying TCR beta CDR3 regions. TCR CDR3 underwent first-round RT-PCR with the HTBI primer set. A single record per CDR3 protein comes from TCRdb applying MiXCR to the multiplex PCR reads. The sample yields hundreds of thousands of distinct CDR3 sequences, roughly 14% seen once. The material sequenced was blood. Receptors were obtained from a woman in her thirties or forties with Graves' ophthalmopathy.

This clonotype was picked up many times. The V gene is TRBV7-8, the J gene TRBJ2-7, with TRBD2 matching 10 bases. Germline V gene lookup returns CDR1 SGHVS and CDR2 FQNEAQ. Trimming took 2 bases from V and 3 from J; bases not matched to a gene: 10. This CDR3 contains 17 residues. The CDR3 DNA is TGTGCCAGCAGCTTACAACTAGCGGGGCCCGGCCTCTACGAGCAGTACTTC. Translating it yields CASSLQLAGPGLYEQYF.

In this sample, this clonotype turned up once. This chain uses TRBV3-1 with TRBJ1-5, with D uncertain. CDR1 is LGHDT and CDR2 is YNNKEL in the germline V gene (reference sequence). Trimming pared 4 bases from V and 0 bases from J, leaving 10 bases between. CDR3 length: 15 residues. The CDR3 bases are TGTGCCAGCAGCCCCCGCACAGCTAGCAATCAGCCCCAGCATTTT. This codes for CASSPRTASNQPQHF.

This clonotype came up many times. This rearrangement joins TRBV28 to TRBJ2-7; tentatively, D is TRBD1 or TRBD2 (6 bases each). The CDR3 is 17 amino acids. Trimming shortened V by 2 bases and J by 1 base, and 18 bases separated the two germline ends. Germline V gene lookup returns CDR1 MDHEN and CDR2 SYDVKM. As DNA, the CDR3 is TGTGCCAGCAGTTTAAGGTTAGGGGGGACCGCATCCTACGAGCAGTACTTC. It is translated as CASSLRLGGTASYEQYF.

This clonotype has ten or more counts. The chain combines TRBV28 with TRBJ2-2, with 10 nucleotides matching TRBD2. Germline V gene sequence: CDR1 MDHEN, CDR2 SYDVKM. This CDR3 spans 16 amino acids. After removal of 8 bases from V and 3 bases from J, the junction contained 9 bases not matched to a gene. CDR3 amino acids: CASSSAGGPHTGELFF. The CDR3, as DNA: TGTGCCAGCTCCTCAGCGGGAGGGCCACACACCGGGGAGCTGTTTTTT.

This clonotype was seen a few times. V is TRBV3-1 and J is TRBJ1-6, with D maybe TRBD1 (5 bases). V was clipped by 5 bases and J by 9 bases, with 8 bases between them. The CDR3 covers 12 residues. Germline V gives CDR1 LGHDT, CDR2 YNNKEL (reference sequence). CDR3 bases: TGTGCCAGCAGCAACAGGCGTTCACCCCTCCACTTT. Protein product: CASSNRRSPLHF.

This clonotype was seen repeatedly, ten times or more. This chain uses TRBV11-3 with TRBJ2-5; possibly TRBD2 for D (5 bases). The CDR3 has 14 amino acids. V dropped 3 bases and J dropped 3 bases, with 11 bases sitting between them. CDR1 and CDR2 from the germline V gene are SGHNT and YENEEA. This CDR3 is CASSLITRKETQYF. CDR3 nucleotides: TGTGCCAGCAGCTTGATTACTAGAAAAGAGACCCAGTACTTC.

This clonotype came up many times. CDR3 in amino acids: CSARDRGSANYGYTF. The CDR3 DNA sequence: TGCAGTGCTAGAGATCGGGGAAGTGCTAACTATGGCTACACCTTC. The chain couples TRBV20-1 to TRBJ1-2; D gene unclear. Germline V gene data show CDR1 as DFQATT and CDR2 as SNEGSKA (reference sequence). This CDR3 comprises 15 residues. Trimming left V 0 bases short and J 0 bases short, with 11 bases between.

This clonotype was detected ten times or more. This chain links TRBV6-1 with TRBJ1-2; D is undetermined. Germline V gene sequence: CDR1 MNHNS, CDR2 SASEGT. CDR3 length: 12 amino acids. Trimming removed 10 bases from V and 4 bases from J, with 13 bases in between. The CDR3 DNA reads TGTGCCACCGGTCTATCTGGCTATGGCTACACCTTC. Residues: CATGLSGYGYTF.

This clonotype occurred once. CDR3 residues: CASSSAGAGELFF. DNA of the CDR3: TGTGCCAGCAGTTCCGCGGGCGCCGGGGAGCTGTTTTTT. V usage is TRBV28 and J usage is TRBJ2-2; a possible D gene is TRBD2 (5 bases). Germline V gene sequence: CDR1 MDHEN, CDR2 SYDVKM. CDR3 length: 13 residues. V gave up 4 bases and J gave up 6 bases, with 9 bases separating them. The full variable domain, with the rest looked up from reference TRBV28 and TRBJ2-2, is DVKVTQSSRYLVKRTGEKVFLECVQDMDHENMFWYRQDPGLGLRLIYFSYDVKMKEKGDIPEGYSVSREKKERFSLILESASTNQTSMYLCASSSAGAGELFFGEGSRLTVL.

The chain combines TRBV10-3 with TRBJ2-6, with TRBD1 as a possible D gene (6 bases). Germline V gene sequence: CDR1 ENHRY, CDR2 SYGVKD. CDR3 length equals 16 residues. Trimming cost V 8 bases and J 4 bases, with 18 bases left between them. Here the CDR3 reads CAIGREYRAGANVLTF. CDR3 nucleotides: TGTGCCATCGGCCGGGAATACAGGGCCGGGGCCAACGTCCTGACTTTC.

The chain carries TRBV6-2 or TRBV6-3 and TRBJ1-2; D not resolved. Germline loops: CDR1 MNHEY, CDR2 SVGEGT. Trimming pared 6 bases from V and 4 bases from J, leaving 24 bases between. The CDR3 covers 17 residues. The CDR3: CASSSPLAGRTIYGYTF. The CDR3 nucleotides read TGTGCCAGCAGCTCCCCCCTCGCAGGCCGCACCATCTATGGCTACACCTTC.

The sample holds many counts of this clonotype. The chain links TRBV27 to TRBJ2-7; TRBD1 might be the D (6 bases). The CDR3 is made up of 13 amino acids. Germline V CDR1 and CDR2: MNHEY, SMNVEV (reference sequence). The V end lost 11 bases, the J end lost 3 bases, and 17 bases lay between the germline ends. CDR3 sequence reads: CARVTTGDYEQYF. The CDR3 DNA reads TGTGCCCGCGTTACGACAGGAGACTACGAGCAGTACTTC.

This clonotype was seen only a few times. This may be a read error: a much more frequent sequence differs by one nucleotide. The chain couples TRBV6-1 to TRBJ2-7; no clear D. Germline CDR1 is MNHNS and CDR2 is SASEGT. The CDR3 extends over 12 amino acids. Between the trimmed V and J ends, which lost 7 bases and 7 bases, there was a span of 14 bases. The CDR3 DNA sequence: TGTGCCAGCACGGATGAGTACAATGAGCAGTACTTC. It translates to CASTDEYNEQYF.

The chain is built from TRBV12-3 or TRBV12-4 and TRBJ2-7, with 8 bases matching TRBD2. The CDR3 has 14 amino acids. V lost 7 bases, J lost 3 bases, and 8 bases stayed unmatched. DNA of the CDR3: TGTGCCAGCACCCGCCCGGGGGGGAACTACGAGCAGTACTTC. This codes for CASTRPGGNYEQYF.

This clonotype showed up many times. The genes are TRBV9 and TRBJ2-7; a possible D gene is TRBD2 (5 bases). There are 15 residues in the CDR3. Germline V gene data show CDR1 as SGDLS and CDR2 as YYNGEE. V was clipped by 4 bases and J by 3 bases, with 17 bases between them. CDR3 amino acids: CASSPREGTSYEQYF. For the CDR3, the DNA is TGTGCCAGCAGCCCTCGTGAGGGTACTAGCTACGAGCAGTACTTC.

This clonotype was found many times. The chain recombines TRBV29-1 with TRBJ2-7, with 9 bases fitting TRBD1. Germline CDR1 is SQVTM and CDR2 is ANQGSEA. The V gene end was trimmed by 5 bases and the J gene end by 2 bases; junction bases not matched to a gene: 4. The CDR3 totals 13 residues. Here the CDR3 reads CSVRDRAAYEQYF. DNA of the CDR3: TGCAGCGTTCGGGACAGGGCTGCCTACGAGCAGTACTTC.

In this sample, this clonotype turned up many times. J is TRBJ2-5 and V is TRBV29-1, with D perhaps matching TRBD1 (6 bases). Germline loops: CDR1 SQVTM, CDR2 ANQGSEA. This CDR3 contains 15 residues. Trimming took 5 bases from V and 1 from J, leaving 17 bases between them. For the CDR3, the DNA is TGCAGCGTTCCCTCCCCTACAGGGTTCCAAGAGACCCAGTACTTC. As protein: CSVPSPTGFQETQYF.

The chain links TRBV28 to TRBJ2-3, with TRBD1 matching over 7 bases. The CDR3 covers 18 residues. The germline V gene has CDR1 MDHEN and CDR2 SYDVKM. Germline trimming cut 3 bases from V and 3 bases from J; bases unmatched to any gene: 15. DNA for the CDR3: TGTGCCAGCAGTTTTACCGGGAATACCCTCAGGGGGACAGATACGCAGTATTTT. Translation gives CASSFTGNTLRGTDTQYF.

CDR3 coding DNA: TGTGCCAGCTCACCGGCCACTCGGGACAGATCCTACGAGCAGTACTTC. Translating gives CASSPATRDRSYEQYF. The V call is TRBV18, the J call TRBJ2-7, with TRBD1 matching 7 bases. Germline V gives CDR1 KGHSH, CDR2 LQKENI. Losses at the gene ends were 3 bases for V and 1 base for J; bases not matched to a gene: 9. The CDR3 runs 16 residues.

This clonotype has ten or more counts. This chain joins TRBV30 and TRBJ1-1; no clear D gene. Germline values: CDR1 GTSNPN, CDR2 SVGIG (reference sequence). This CDR3 contains 13 residues. V gave up 0 bases and J gave up 3 bases, with 8 bases separating them. The CDR3 is CAWSVLGHTEAFF. The CDR3 DNA reads TGTGCCTGGAGTGTACTTGGCCACACTGAAGCTTTCTTT.

This clonotype came up many times. The chain couples TRBV6-1 to TRBJ1-2; unclear D gene. Germline CDR1 is MNHNS and CDR2 is SASEGT. Trimming removed 2 bases at V and 8 bases at J, with 15 bases between. The CDR3 covers 14 residues. The CDR3 DNA reads TGTGCCAGCAGTGAATCCTCTTGGGATCGGGGCTACACCTTC. It translates to CASSESSWDRGYTF.